The 9 T cell receptor beta chains presented below share a single source sample, sequenced in a study of shared clonotypes between healthy human individuals. Naive CD8 cells comprised CD45RO-negative, CCR7-positively selected cells, excluding terminally differentiated effector memory CD45RA+ cells. Method: immunoSEQ multiplex PCR; TCRdb's copy keeps in-frame clones and lacks some. The sample records roughly 2.1 million clones, more than 85% being singletons. The sample taken for sequencing was naive CD8+ T cells from PBMCs. The receptors derive from a man aged 18 to 29 in good health. Some clones in this sample may be carry-over from other donors' samples.

This chain connects TRBV27 to TRBJ2-7; D might be TRBD1 (5 bases). V was clipped by 2 bases and J by 5 bases, with 19 bases between them. CDR1 is MNHEY, CDR2 SMNVEV, per germline (reference sequence). The CDR3 contains 16 residues. The CDR3 DNA reads as TGTGCCAGCAGTTTACTCCCCCCGATTCAGGACAACGAGCAGTACTTC. Residues: CASSLLPPIQDNEQYF.

Note on this clone: Other nucleotide sequences in the sample specify the same CDR3. The chain employs TRBV30 and TRBJ2-7; D perhaps matches TRBD2 (5 bases). Germline CDR1 is GTSNPN and CDR2 is SVGIG (reference sequence). The CDR3 has 13 amino acids. V was pared by 0 bases and J by 3 bases, with 9 bases between. The CDR3 spells CAWSVSGGYEQYF. The CDR3 bases are TGTGCCTGGAGTGTCAGCGGCGGCTACGAGCAGTACTTC.

The rearrangement links TRBV27 to TRBJ1-2, with D possibly being TRBD1 (5 bases). The CDR3 sequence is 13 residues long. The V end was cut by 3 bases, the J end by 8 bases, with 13 bases between. Germline CDR1 and CDR2: MNHEY and SMNVEV (reference sequence). CDR3 in DNA: TGTGCCAGCAGTTTCTCGGGGGTCTTAGGCTACACCTTC. Amino acid sequence: CASSFSGVLGYTF.

The sample holds one count of this clone. This sequence joins TRBV7-3 and TRBJ2-2; the D gene is possibly TRBD1 (5 bases). From germline, CDR1 is SGHTA and CDR2 FQGTGA. The V and J ends lost 4 bases and 2 bases respectively, with 17 bases between them. This CDR3 has 17 residues. CDR3 sequence reads: CASSSQETDLNTGELFF. The CDR3 nucleotides read TGTGCCAGCAGCTCCCAAGAGACAGACCTAAACACCGGGGAGCTGTTTTTT.

The chain carries TRBV28 and TRBJ2-7; TRBD2 agrees at 11 bases. This CDR3 is 17 amino acids long. Germline CDR1 reads MDHEN; CDR2 reads SYDVKM. V lost 5 bases and J lost 6; bases outside the gene matches: 15. CDR3 sequence: CASSPRMGLAATGEQYF. For the CDR3, the DNA is TGTGCCAGCAGTCCACGAATGGGACTAGCGGCCACTGGCGAGCAGTACTTC. Supplemented by reference TRBV28 and TRBJ2-7, the full variable domain reads DVKVTQSSRYLVKRTGEKVFLECVQDMDHENMFWYRQDPGLGLRLIYFSYDVKMKEKGDIPEGYSVSREKKERFSLILESASTNQTSMYLCASSPRMGLAATGEQYFGPGTRLTVT.

This chain connects TRBV7-9 to TRBJ1-4, with D possibly TRBD1 on 5 matching bases. Germline V gives CDR1 SEHNR, CDR2 FQNEAQ (reference sequence). V lost 5 bases to trimming and J lost 7 bases, with 17 bases between them. The CDR3 sequence is 15 residues long. The CDR3 is CASSPVGLGGEKLFF. CDR3 nucleotides: TGTGCCAGCAGCCCAGTGGGACTAGGAGGTGAAAAACTGTTTTTT.

This chain joins TRBV19 and TRBJ2-2, with D unclear. CDR1 is LNHDA, CDR2 SQIVND, per germline (reference sequence). The CDR3 length is 15 residues. V lost 3 bases, J lost 4 bases, and 12 bases lay in between. DNA of the CDR3: TGTGCCAGTAGTATTGACGGGTGGGTCACCGGGGAGCTGTTTTTT. It encodes CASSIDGWVTGELFF.

This clone was detected only once. The V and J genes are TRBV7-9 and TRBJ2-1; TRBD1 matches at 8 bases. The junction had 4 bases not matched to a gene; V was cut back by 5 bases and J by 7 bases. The length of the CDR3 is 13 residues. CDR1 is SEHNR and CDR2 is FQNEAQ in the germline V gene (reference sequence). The CDR3 nucleotides read TGTGCCAGCAGCCCGGACAGGGCAAATGAGCAGTTCTTC. Translation gives CASSPDRANEQFF.

This rearrangement joins TRBV7-9 to TRBJ2-3; TRBD1 agrees at 9 bases. There are 15 residues in the CDR3. The germline gives CDR1 SEHNR, CDR2 FQNEAQ (reference sequence). Trimming cost V 5 bases and J 5 bases; bases outside gene matches: 8. The chain's CDR3 is CASSEGQGAGDTQYF. Written as DNA, the CDR3 is TGTGCCAGCAGCGAGGGACAGGGAGCGGGAGATACGCAGTATTTT. Based on the CDR3 plus reference TRBV7-9 and TRBJ2-3, the full variable domain is DTGVSQNPRHKITKRGQNVTFRCDPISEHNRLYWYRQTLGQGPEFLTYFQNEAQLEKSRLLSDRFSAERPKGSFSTLEIQRTEQGDSAMYLCASSEGQGAGDTQYFGPGTRLTVL.